The clone carrying this T cell receptor (beta chain) turned up a few times. This sample was included in a study of CD8+CD57+ T cells in acquired aplastic anemia. V lost 2 bases to trimming and J lost 5 bases; unmatched junction nucleotides: 5. The CDR3 contains 13 residues. Germline V lookup: CDR1 DFQATT, CDR2 SNEGSKA (reference sequence). All patients picked for sequencing had shown, by flow cytometry, an expansion of CD8+CD57+ cells. CDR3 and TCR beta VDJ profiling relied on a genomic DNA template. Each CDR3 protein is one row after TCRdb ran MiXCR on the reads. The sample lists around 500,000 distinct CDR3 sequences, around a third occurring once.

The chain has TRBV20-1 and TRBJ1-1, with 7 bases identical to TRBD1. The receptor comes from a human donor with aplastic anemia. The sequenced sample was sorted CD4+, CD8+, or CD8+CD57+ T cells (not recorded which) from PBMCs. The CDR3 is CSARYPGGTEAFF. In DNA, the CDR3 is TGCAGTGCTAGATACCCAGGGGGGACTGAAGCTTTCTTT.